These 5 T cell receptor beta chains were all obtained from the same sample, sequenced in a study of blood T cell repertoires in COVID-19 (dated by TCRdb to about 2020). The library was obtained by the immunoSEQ multiplex PCR assay. Here the immuneACCESS table is served through TCRdb, limited to in-frame sequences with V and J called. Missing clones are a known gap in these copies; in checked studies unresolved V genes cover under half, and the rest lacks a known reason. Within this sample are roughly 200,000 clones, with around 87% of them counted one time only. The ten biggest clones cover 0.88% of the sample. The sample was peripheral blood. Receptors were obtained from a woman younger than 30 who had recovered from COVID-19.

This chain connects TRBV7-2 to TRBJ1-1; D remains unclear. V was cut by 5 bases and J by 3 bases, with 10 bases left in between. CDR3 length: 13 amino acids. Per the germline V gene, CDR1 is SGHTA and CDR2 is FQGNSA. In DNA form, the CDR3 reads TGTGCCAGCAGCCACGGGTGGGACACTGAAGCTTTCTTT. Its protein is CASSHGWDTEAFF.

The CDR3 DNA reads as TGTGCCAGCAGCGTAGTAGGCGGGGGACCGAACACCGGGGAGCTGTTTTTT. This gives the protein CASSVVGGGPNTGELFF. The chain employs TRBV9 and TRBJ2-2; 7 bases agree with TRBD2. CDR1 SGDLS and CDR2 YYNGEE come from the germline V gene. The V segment lost 0 bases and the J segment 0 bases; nucleotides outside the gene matches: 5. This CDR3 comprises 17 residues.

The V and J genes are TRBV19 and TRBJ1-1, with a tentative D call TRBD1 (6 bases). Per the germline V gene, CDR1 is LNHDA and CDR2 is SQIVND (reference sequence). The CDR3 is made up of 16 amino acids. Trimming took off 7 bases at V and 1 base at J, with 19 bases between the two ends. CDR3 nucleotides: TGTGCCAGTAACCCCCCCGGACAGTATCCGAACACTGAAGCTTTCTTT. Translated: CASNPPGQYPNTEAFF.

The V call is TRBV6-1, the J call TRBJ2-1; possible D gene TRBD2, 6 bases. This CDR3 comprises 11 residues. Per the germline V gene, CDR1 is MNHNS and CDR2 is SASEGT. V gave up 7 bases and J gave up 11 bases, with 12 bases separating them. In DNA form, the CDR3 reads TGTGCCAGCAATATAGCGGACAAGCAGTTCTTC. Its translation is CASNIADKQFF.

The chain joins TRBV4-3 to TRBJ2-3, with 11 bases that match TRBD1. Germline-derived CDR1 and CDR2 are LGHNA and YSLEER. The CDR3 has 17 residues. V shed 2 bases and J 6 bases; nucleotides not matched to a gene: 10. The CDR3 region is CASSQNPTGQGGDTQYF. In DNA, the CDR3 is TGCGCCAGCAGCCAAAATCCCACGGGACAGGGGGGGGATACGCAGTATTTT.